These T cell receptor beta chains were read from a single sample in a study of blood T cell repertoires in COVID-19. Assay: immunoSEQ multiplex PCR; the TCRdb copy retains only in-frame clones and omits some. Of 75,000 to 90,000 clones in the sample, approximately 85% were seen once. What was sequenced was peripheral blood. The receptors derive from a man in his forties or fifties with active COVID-19. Both conserved end residues are part of each CDR3. D genes are given only for firm matches. For some rows the clone size is stated as once, few or many, or as a class when expanded; others skip it.

d_call	clone_size	v_call	j_call	cdr3_aa	cdr3_nt
TRBD1	.	TRBV24-1	TRBJ2-1	CATSDPRQGNNEQFF	TGTGCCACCAGTGATCCTCGACAGGGAAACAATGAGCAGTTCTTC
TRBD1	.	TRBV7-2	TRBJ2-1	CASSLVAGGAGEQFF	TGTGCCAGCAGCTTAGTAGCAGGGGGCGCCGGTGAGCAGTTCTTC
TRBD1	.	TRBV2	TRBJ1-6	CASRGTVGTSPLHF	TGTGCCAGCCGAGGGACAGTCGGGACTTCACCCCTCCACTTT
TRBD1	once	TRBV6-5	TRBJ2-2	CASSSTGPGELFF	TGTGCCAGCAGTTCGACAGGGCCCGGGGAGCTGTTTTTT
TRBD1	.	TRBV19	TRBJ2-1	CASSAPGQGNNEQFF	TGTGCCAGTAGCGCGCCGGGACAGGGAAATAATGAGCAGTTCTTC
.	.	TRBV28	TRBJ1-1	CASSTDTMNTEAFF	TGTGCCAGCAGTACTGACACCATGAACACTGAAGCTTTCTTT
TRBD1	.	TRBV5-5	TRBJ1-2	CASSDGQGRLYGYTF	TGTGCCAGCAGCGACGGACAGGGGCGCCTCTATGGCTACACCTTC
TRBD1	.	TRBV4-1	TRBJ1-2	CASSQATGYGYTF	TGCGCCAGCAGCCAGGCGACAGGGTATGGCTACACCTTC
TRBD1	.	TRBV6-1	TRBJ1-2	CASSEGQGLGYTF	TGTGCCAGCAGTGAGGGACAGGGCTTGGGCTACACCTTC
.	.	TRBV28	TRBJ1-2	CASSLSTGRYGYTF	TGTGCCAGCAGTTTAAGTACAGGACGCTATGGCTACACCTTC
TRBD1	.	TRBV10-2	TRBJ1-5	CASSSDRGHQPQHF	TGCGCCAGCAGTAGTGACAGGGGGCACCAGCCCCAGCATTTT
.	.	TRBV9	TRBJ2-6	CASSVASPGANVLTF	TGTGCCAGCAGCGTAGCCAGTCCCGGGGCCAACGTCCTGACTTTC